A single TCR beta chain is shown here with its context. Its antigen is unknown. TCRdb keeps only in-frame clones here, not all; method: immunoSEQ multiplex PCR. The sample lists under 600,000 clones; 95% to 98% were seen once. The sample originates from a study of shared clonotypes between healthy human individuals. Study-wide results and limits: Sequencing depth was predicted to influence how clonotypes are shared among donors. It was only blood that was sampled, and tissue repertoires likely differ.

CD8 cells regarded as naive lacked CD45RO, were positively chosen for CCR7, and omitted terminally differentiated effector memory CD45RA+ cells. Germline V gives CDR1 SGHAT, CDR2 FQDESV (reference sequence). The CDR3 totals 14 residues. The V and J ends lost 5 bases and 8 bases respectively, with 18 bases between them. The chain joins TRBV11-1 to TRBJ1-2; no reliable D call. This TCR was recovered from a man in his thirties or forties in good health. The sample taken for sequencing was naive CD8+ T cells sorted from blood. The CDR3 coding sequence is TGTGCCAGCAGCCCCCCCAACCGGGCAGGAGGCTACACCTTC. Translating gives CASSPPNRAGGYTF.